The 17 T cell receptor beta chains below were found in one sample sequenced in a study of blood T cell repertoires in COVID-19. Here immunoSEQ multiplex PCR was the method, and the copy in TCRdb shows in-frame clones only, minus some. In the table there are over 250,000 clones, roughly 86% of which are singletons. The material sequenced was PBMCs or T cells enriched from blood (not recorded which). These TCRs come from a woman aged 60-75 years who had recovered from COVID-19.

The chain links TRBV7-3 to TRBJ2-7, with TRBD1 identical over 10 bases. This CDR3 spans 14 amino acids. The junction had 2 bases not matched to a gene; V was cut back by 5 bases and J by 1 base. Germline-derived CDR1 and CDR2 are SGHTA and FQGTGA. CDR3 sequence: CASSRDRGSYEQYF. The CDR3 DNA reads as TGTGCCAGCAGCCGGGACAGGGGTTCCTACGAGCAGTACTTC.

The chain is built from TRBV27 and TRBJ2-1; TRBD2 is a possible D gene (5 bases). CDR3 length: 15 amino acids. The germline V gene has CDR1 MNHEY and CDR2 SMNVEV (reference sequence). The V end was cut by 6 bases, the J end by 1 base, with 13 bases between. CDR3 amino acids: CASRPDRGSYNEQFF. CDR3 coding DNA: TGTGCCAGCAGACCGGACCGCGGGTCCTACAATGAGCAGTTCTTC.

The CDR3 loop is CASKIRDKAYEQYF. For the CDR3, the DNA is TGTGCCAGTAAAATCCGGGACAAGGCCTACGAGCAGTACTTC. This sequence joins TRBV19 and TRBJ2-7, with D perhaps TRBD1 (6 bases). The germline CDR1 and CDR2 sequences are LNHDA and SQIVND (reference sequence). This CDR3 has 14 amino acids. V dropped 7 bases and J dropped 2 bases, with 15 bases sitting between them.

The genes are TRBV7-9 and TRBJ2-1, with D possibly TRBD2 on 7 matching bases. The CDR3 loop spans 16 amino acids. Germline CDR1 and CDR2: SEHNR and FQNEAQ (reference sequence). V was clipped by 6 bases and J by 3 bases, with 18 bases between them. In DNA form, the CDR3 reads TGTGCCAGCAGACGCGGGGGCGCGGGTTTCTACAATGAGCAGTTCTTC. As protein: CASRRGGAGFYNEQFF.

This chain links TRBV5-8 with TRBJ1-1; weak D call: TRBD1 (5 bases). Germline lookup yields CDR1 SGHTS and CDR2 YDEGEE. The length of the CDR3 is 15 residues. V lost 0 bases, J lost 4 bases, and 13 bases lay in between. CDR3 loop: CASSLARGGTTEAFF. The DNA of the CDR3 is TGTGCCAGCAGCTTGGCCCGGGGAGGGACCACTGAAGCTTTCTTT.

J is TRBJ1-6 and V is TRBV11-2, with TRBD1 matching over 11 bases. Germline trimming cut 5 bases from V and 0 bases from J; bases unmatched to any gene: 6. The germline gives CDR1 SGHAT, CDR2 FQNNGV. The CDR3 extends over 18 amino acids. The CDR3 is CASSLRTGGSSYNSPLHF. In DNA, the CDR3 is TGTGCCAGCAGCCTTCGGACAGGGGGCAGCTCCTATAATTCACCCCTCCACTTT.

The rearrangement links TRBV30 to TRBJ2-1, with 12 bases identical to TRBD2. The CDR3 runs to 15 residues. Germline assignment: CDR1 GTSNPN and CDR2 SVGIG (reference sequence). The ends lost 1 base at V and 2 bases at J; junction bases unmatched: 0. CDR3 nucleotides: TGTGCCTGGAGTGGGACTAGCGGGACCTACAATGAGCAGTTCTTC. As protein: CAWSGTSGTYNEQFF.

The rearrangement links TRBV7-2 to TRBJ2-5; 7 nucleotides match TRBD2. The CDR3 is 14 amino acids. V lost 5 bases to trimming and J lost 0 bases; unmatched junction nucleotides: 3. In germline, CDR1 is SGHTA, CDR2 FQGNSA. CDR3 nucleotides: TGTGCCAGCAGCATCGGGGGGTACCAAGAGACCCAGTACTTC. This gives the protein CASSIGGYQETQYF.

This chain uses TRBV5-1 with TRBJ1-2; no definite D call. Trimming stripped 4 bases from V and 0 bases from J, with 10 bases between. The CDR3 contains 14 residues. CDR1 SGHRS and CDR2 YFSETQ come from the germline V gene. Written as DNA, the CDR3 is TGCGCCAGCAGCGAGGGTACGGCTAACTATGGCTACACCTTC. Protein product: CASSEGTANYGYTF.

The rearrangement joins TRBV2 to TRBJ1-1, with TRBD1 matching over 10 bases. J lost 9 bases, V lost 3 bases, and 7 bases had no gene match. Germline V gives CDR1 SNHLY, CDR2 FYNNEI. This CDR3 spans 14 amino acids. Here the CDR3 reads CASSDGTGVMKAFF. CDR3 nucleotides: TGTGCCAGCAGTGATGGGACAGGGGTAATGAAAGCTTTCTTT. The variable domain in full, with the rest retrieved from reference TRBV2 and TRBJ1-1, is EPEVTQTPSHQVTQMGQEVILRCVPISNHLYFYWYRQILGQKVEFLVSFYNNEISEKSEIFDDQFSVERPDGSNFTLKIRSTKLEDSAMYFCASSDGTGVMKAFFGQGTRLTVV.

This clone was seen only a few times. The genes are TRBV27 and TRBJ2-1; TRBD2 is a possible D gene (5 bases). Germline V lookup: CDR1 MNHEY, CDR2 SMNVEV (reference sequence). The germline V and J ends were trimmed by 8 bases and 8 bases, with 16 bases remaining between them. The CDR3 consists of 13 residues. The CDR3 is CASSGSPADEQFF. The DNA of the CDR3 is TGTGCCAGCTCGGGGTCCCCGGCCGATGAGCAGTTCTTC.

Worth noting for this clone: The same CDR3 arises from other DNA sequences in this sample as well. The genes are TRBV11-2 and TRBJ2-1; 8 nucleotides line up with TRBD1. Looked up from germline, CDR1 is SGHAT and CDR2 is FQNNGV. The CDR3 runs to 15 residues. Trimming at V came to 1 base and at J to 2 bases, leaving 1 base not matched to a gene. The CDR3 here is CASSLAGGAYNEQFF. DNA of the CDR3: TGTGCCAGCAGCTTAGCAGGGGGCGCCTACAATGAGCAGTTCTTC.

The CDR3 coding sequence is TGTGCCTGGAGTGTAGAAAGGGGCGAAGCTTTCTTT. Residues: CAWSVERGEAFF. The V gene is TRBV30, the J gene TRBJ1-1; weak D call: TRBD1 (5 bases). Trimming cost V 0 bases and J 8 bases, with 10 bases left between them. CDR1 is GTSNPN, CDR2 SVGIG, per germline (reference sequence). The CDR3 covers 12 residues.

The table lists this clone with many counts. The chain has TRBV5-1 and TRBJ2-3, with a possible D match to TRBD1 (6 bases). The germline CDR1 and CDR2 sequences are SGHRS and YFSETQ. Between the trimmed V and J ends, which lost 4 bases and 0 bases, there was a span of 12 bases. This CDR3 has 15 amino acids. DNA for the CDR3: TGCGCCAGCAGCCCGGACAGCACAAGCACAGATACGCAGTATTTT. Amino acid sequence: CASSPDSTSTDTQYF. Variable domain in full (rest from reference TRBV5-1 and TRBJ2-3): KAGVTQTPRYLIKTRGQQVTLSCSPISGHRSVSWYQQTPGQGLQFLFEYFSETQRNKGNFPGRFSGRQFSNSRSEMNVSTLELGDSALYLCASSPDSTSTDTQYFGPGTRLTVL.

The V call is TRBV4-1, the J call TRBJ1-5; 8 positions agree with TRBD1. The length of the CDR3 is 15 residues. Looked up from germline, CDR1 is MGHRA and CDR2 is YSYEKL. The V gene end was trimmed by 4 bases and the J gene end by 6 bases; junction bases not matched to a gene: 8. CDR3 region: CASSPAGGRGQPQHF. In nucleotides, the CDR3 is TGCGCCAGCAGCCCGGCAGGGGGCCGAGGTCAGCCCCAGCATTTT.

V usage is TRBV3-1 (or the pseudogene TRBV3-2) and J usage is TRBJ2-5, with 7 bases aligning to TRBD2. The CDR3 has 18 residues. Trimming removed 1 base from V and 1 base from J; junction bases left unmatched: 12. The germline V gene encodes CDR1 LGHDT and CDR2 YNNKEL (reference sequence). DNA for the CDR3: TGTGCCAGCAGCCAAGGTACCCGACTAGCAGGTACCCAAGAGACCCAGTACTTC. The encoded protein is CASSQGTRLAGTQETQYF.

This clone was picked up a small number of times. The V gene is TRBV11-3, the J gene TRBJ1-1; possible D gene TRBD1, 5 bases. The germline gives CDR1 SGHNT, CDR2 YENEEA. This CDR3 has 12 residues. V was clipped by 2 bases and J by 4 bases, with 5 bases between them. The CDR3 is CASSLQGTEAFF. The CDR3 bases are TGTGCCAGCAGCTTACAGGGCACTGAAGCTTTCTTT.